Presented here are 30 T cell receptor beta chains from one specimen sequenced in a study of blood T cell repertoires in COVID-19. Clones were read by immunoSEQ multiplex PCR, and TCRdb kept only the in-frame ones, dropping some. The data contain 250,000 to 300,000 clones, under 90% of them singletons. Material: peripheral blood. The receptors originated from a woman aged 40 to 49 who had recovered from COVID-19.

This chain links TRBV19 with TRBJ2-7, with D perhaps TRBD1 (5 bases). The germline V gene has CDR1 LNHDA and CDR2 SQIVND (reference sequence). The CDR3 extends over 15 amino acids. Trimming removed 6 bases from V and 2 bases from J, with 17 bases in between. The CDR3 sequence is CASRPTGASPYEQYF. The CDR3 DNA sequence: TGTGCCAGTAGGCCGACTGGGGCAAGCCCCTACGAGCAGTACTTC.

The V call is TRBV27, the J call TRBJ1-2, with D possibly being TRBD1 (6 bases). Germline-derived CDR1 and CDR2 are MNHEY and SMNVEV (reference sequence). CDR3 length equals 14 residues. Trimming shortened V by 2 bases and J by 6 bases, and 13 bases separated the two germline ends. The CDR3 DNA reads as TGTGCCAGCAGTTTAGGGGGACAACAGGATGGCTACACCTTC. It is translated as CASSLGGQQDGYTF.

This clone was seen only once. The rearrangement joins TRBV21-1 to TRBJ2-5; the table's TRBD2 call for D was not verified on the DNA. TRBV21-1 is a pseudogene. The CDR3 is 14 residues long. CDR3 residues: CATLGREGLETQYF. In DNA, the CDR3 is TGTGCCACTCTAGGGCGGGAGGGCTTGGAGACCCAGTACTTC.

The V and J genes are TRBV29-1 and TRBJ2-3; 9 bases agree with TRBD2. The CDR3 sequence is 16 residues long. Per the germline V gene, CDR1 is SQVTM and CDR2 is ANQGSEA. Trimming removed 7 bases from V and 0 bases from J; junction bases left unmatched: 11. The CDR3 here is CSAPGATSGSTDTQYF. Written as DNA, the CDR3 is TGCAGCGCCCCAGGGGCGACTAGCGGCAGCACAGATACGCAGTATTTT.

J is TRBJ2-3 and V is TRBV7-2; TRBD1 matches 12 bases. V gave up 2 bases and J gave up 2 bases; unmatched junction bases: 2. Germline V CDR1 and CDR2: SGHTA, FQGNSA. The CDR3 length is 16 residues. Here the CDR3 DNA reads TGTGCCAGCAGCTTACGGGGACAGGGGGCCACAGATACGCAGTATTTT. As protein: CASSLRGQGATDTQYF.

This chain joins TRBV10-2 and TRBJ2-7, with TRBD2 matching over 8 bases. This CDR3 spans 13 amino acids. J lost 6 bases, V lost 6 bases, and 7 bases had no gene match. Looked up from germline, CDR1 is WSHSY and CDR2 is SAAADI. The CDR3 loop reads CASSTSGALEQYF. The CDR3 nucleotides are TGCGCCAGCAGCACTAGCGGAGCTCTCGAGCAGTACTTC.

The CDR3 nucleotides are TGTGCCTGGATACCTCCGGACCCGGGGTTAGATACTGAAGCTTTCTTT. This sequence encodes CAWIPPDPGLDTEAFF. The genes are TRBV30 and TRBJ1-1, with D unclear. The CDR3 has 16 residues. V was shortened by 4 bases and J by 5 bases, with 23 bases between the two germline ends. Germline-derived CDR1 and CDR2 are GTSNPN and SVGIG (reference sequence).

The chain uses TRBV14 and TRBJ1-1; D is unclear. In germline, CDR1 is SGHDN, CDR2 FVKESK. This CDR3 has 12 residues. V was pared by 5 bases and J by 0 bases, with 4 bases between. The CDR3 here is CASSSMNTEAFF. The CDR3 region has the DNA TGTGCCAGCAGCTCCATGAACACTGAAGCTTTCTTT.

The rearrangement uses TRBV6-5 and TRBJ1-2; 7 nucleotides agree with TRBD1. The CDR3 runs 15 residues. Trimming cost V 0 bases and J 2 bases; bases outside gene matches: 3. CDR1 is MNHEY, CDR2 SVGAGI, per germline. CDR3 coding DNA: TGTGCCAGCAGTTACTCGACAGGGCCGAACTATGGCTACACCTTC. Protein sequence: CASSYSTGPNYGYTF.

The chain joins TRBV9 to TRBJ1-4; 7 bases agree with TRBD1. The ends lost 0 bases at V and 8 bases at J; junction bases unmatched: 1. Germline values: CDR1 SGDLS, CDR2 YYNGEE. The CDR3 is 13 amino acids. The chain's CDR3 is CASSVGDSEKLFF. The CDR3 coding sequence is TGTGCCAGCAGCGTAGGGGACAGCGAAAAACTGTTTTTT.

V is TRBV30 and J is TRBJ1-5; maybe TRBD1 (6 bases). This CDR3 contains 13 residues. CDR1 GTSNPN and CDR2 SVGIG come from the germline V gene (reference sequence). V was pared by 0 bases and J by 6 bases, with 9 bases between. CDR3 region: CAWSVGGAQPQHF. In DNA form, the CDR3 reads TGTGCCTGGAGTGTCGGGGGGGCTCAGCCCCAGCATTTT.

This CDR3 reads CASSPVGTDAYEQYF. The CDR3 nucleotides read TGTGCCAGCAGCCCCGTAGGGACAGATGCCTACGAGCAGTACTTC. The chain is built from TRBV5-5 and TRBJ2-7, with 7 bases that match TRBD1. Germline CDR1 is SGHKS and CDR2 is YYEKEE (reference sequence). The trim removed 4 bases at V and 2 bases at J, leaving 9 bases unmatched. This CDR3 has 15 residues.

The V call is TRBV2, the J call TRBJ1-5; D perhaps matches TRBD1 (5 bases). V gave up 6 bases and J gave up 3 bases, with 12 bases separating them. The germline V gene has CDR1 SNHLY and CDR2 FYNNEI. This CDR3 has 14 amino acids. In nucleotides, the CDR3 is TGTGCCAGCAGCGCGACAGAGATCAATCAGCCCCAGCATTTT. It codes for CASSATEINQPQHF.

The chain joins TRBV7-2 to TRBJ1-1; 8 bases agree with TRBD1. Germline V CDR1 and CDR2: SGHTA, FQGNSA. The CDR3 spans 12 residues. The ends lost 5 bases at V and 13 bases at J; junction bases unmatched: 9. CDR3: CASSPGTGPSFF. DNA of the CDR3: TGTGCCAGCAGCCCCGGGACAGGCCCAAGTTTCTTT.

This clone was found a few times. The chain recombines TRBV28 with TRBJ1-5, with 8 bases fitting TRBD1. The V gene's germline CDR1 is MDHEN and CDR2 SYDVKM. This CDR3 region has 14 residues. J was trimmed by 3 bases and V by 8 bases; bases with no gene match: 6. The CDR3 reads CASEGTGSNQPQHF. CDR3 DNA: TGTGCCAGCGAAGGGACAGGTTCCAATCAGCCCCAGCATTTT. Using reference TRBV28 and TRBJ1-5 for the parts outside the CDR3, the full variable domain is DVKVTQSSRYLVKRTGEKVFLECVQDMDHENMFWYRQDPGLGLRLIYFSYDVKMKEKGDIPEGYSVSREKKERFSLILESASTNQTSMYLCASEGTGSNQPQHFGDGTRLSIL.

The DNA of the CDR3 is TGTGCCAGCAGCCGAGCCGCAGCGGGGTTCACAGATACGCAGTATTTT. This encodes CASSRAAAGFTDTQYF. This chain joins TRBV3-1 (or the pseudogene TRBV3-2) and TRBJ2-3, with 7 bases lining up with TRBD2. The junction had 9 bases not matched to a gene; V was cut back by 4 bases and J by 2 bases. The CDR3 has 16 amino acids. Germline V gene data show CDR1 as LGHDT and CDR2 as YNNKEL (reference sequence).

The chain links TRBV6-2 or TRBV6-3 to TRBJ1-1; D not certain. There are 12 residues in the CDR3. Germline V gene lookup returns CDR1 MNHEY and CDR2 SVGEGT. The V and J ends lost 2 bases and 6 bases respectively, with 7 bases between them. CDR3 loop: CASSYAWSEAFF. The CDR3 DNA reads as TGTGCCAGCAGTTACGCGTGGTCTGAAGCTTTCTTT.

This chain connects TRBV10-3 to TRBJ1-1; a possible D gene is TRBD1 (5 bases). Germline lookup yields CDR1 ENHRY and CDR2 SYGVKD. V was clipped by 4 bases and J by 6 bases, with 21 bases between them. The CDR3 totals 16 residues. The CDR3 DNA is TGTGCCATCAGTGGGCAGGGACTTGGGCAGTCGGCTGAAGCTTTCTTT. This encodes CAISGQGLGQSAEAFF.

The chain combines TRBV4-1 with TRBJ2-7; maybe TRBD1 (6 bases). Germline assignment: CDR1 MGHRA and CDR2 YSYEKL. The CDR3 is made up of 14 amino acids. Trimming cost V 4 bases and J 6 bases, with 16 bases left between them. The CDR3: CASSRTATGFEQYF. CDR3 nucleotides: TGCGCCAGCAGCCGAACAGCAACAGGGTTCGAGCAGTACTTC.

The chain combines TRBV19 with TRBJ1-3; 9 positions agree with TRBD1. The J segment lost 0 bases and the V segment lost 4 bases, leaving 4 bases of the junction unmatched. Germline loops: CDR1 LNHDA, CDR2 SQIVND (reference sequence). This CDR3 is 16 amino acids long. The CDR3 DNA follows: TGTGCCAGTAGTACGGGACAGGGTATCTCTGGAAACACCATATATTTT. The encoded protein is CASSTGQGISGNTIYF.

The chain carries TRBV29-1 and TRBJ2-3, with a possible D match to TRBD2 (6 bases). The CDR3 spans 17 residues. Per germline, CDR1 SQVTM and CDR2 ANQGSEA. Trimming shortened V by 2 bases and J by 0 bases, and 18 bases separated the two germline ends. The DNA of the CDR3 is TGCAGCGTTGAAAGCCGGGGCGGCCGGGGGAGCACAGATACGCAGTATTTT. Protein sequence: CSVESRGGRGSTDTQYF.

The chain combines TRBV7-2 with TRBJ2-1; D uncertain. The CDR3 sequence is 13 residues long. V was clipped by 2 bases and J by 7 bases, with 9 bases between them. Germline assignment: CDR1 SGHTA and CDR2 FQGNSA. CDR3 coding DNA: TGTGCCAGCAGCTTACCCCACCTAAATGAGCAGTTCTTC. This encodes CASSLPHLNEQFF.

V and J are TRBV30 and TRBJ2-3, with 9 nucleotides matching TRBD1. Germline trimming cut 4 bases from V and 1 base from J; bases unmatched to any gene: 6. This CDR3 has 15 residues. CDR1 and CDR2 (germline): GTSNPN, SVGIG (reference sequence). Here the CDR3 reads CAWTVGDRGTDTQYF. CDR3 sequence (DNA): TGTGCCTGGACCGTGGGGGACAGGGGCACAGATACGCAGTATTTT.

The chain links TRBV6-2 or TRBV6-3 to TRBJ2-7; 7 bases line up with TRBD2. Germline V gives CDR1 MNHEY, CDR2 SVGEGT. J gave up 3 bases and V 4 bases, and 12 bases lay outside the gene matches. CDR3 length equals 16 residues. This CDR3 is CASSSPGGRTVYEQYF. CDR3 coding DNA: TGTGCCAGCAGTTCCCCTGGCGGGAGAACGGTCTACGAGCAGTACTTC.

This clone has a single count. The chain couples TRBV30 to TRBJ2-7, with 11 positions matching TRBD2. The germline CDR1 and CDR2 sequences are GTSNPN and SVGIG (reference sequence). V shed 3 bases, J shed 7 bases, and the junction held 11 bases outside the gene matches. The CDR3 is made up of 15 amino acids. For the CDR3, the DNA is TGTGCCTGGAGCCGCGGGACTAGCGGTTTAGCTGAGCAGTACTTC. Translation: CAWSRGTSGLAEQYF.

The chain combines TRBV30 with TRBJ2-3; D is ambiguous. Germline V gene data show CDR1 as GTSNPN and CDR2 as SVGIG (reference sequence). Trimming cost V 2 bases and J 0 bases, with 3 bases left between them. This CDR3 spans 12 amino acids. The CDR3 region is CAWSYSTDTQYF. CDR3 DNA sequence: TGTGCCTGGAGTTATAGCACAGATACGCAGTATTTT.

This clone has just a few counts. The chain combines TRBV20-1 with TRBJ2-1; possibly TRBD2 for D (5 bases). The V gene lost 3 bases and the J gene lost 9 bases, with 9 bases spanning the gap. Germline values: CDR1 DFQATT, CDR2 SNEGSKA (reference sequence). CDR3 length: 11 amino acids. CDR3 loop: CSASGGGEQFF. As DNA, the CDR3 is TGCAGTGCTAGCGGAGGTGGTGAGCAGTTCTTC.

The chain is built from TRBV7-3 and TRBJ2-5; D is possibly TRBD1 (5 bases). Germline loops: CDR1 SGHTA, CDR2 FQGTGA. V shed 6 bases and J shed 3 bases, with 11 bases lying between them. This CDR3 contains 13 residues. CDR3 amino acids: CASSKGMEETQYF. CDR3 DNA sequence: TGTGCCAGCAGTAAGGGGATGGAAGAGACCCAGTACTTC.

This sequence joins TRBV5-4 and TRBJ2-7; the match to TRBD1 covers 7 bases. The CDR3 extends over 13 amino acids. Germline assignment: CDR1 SGHNT and CDR2 YYREEE (reference sequence). V was clipped by 3 bases and J by 3 bases; unmatched bases: 3. The CDR3 nucleotides read TGTGCCAGCAGCTCGACAGGGCTCTACGAGCAGTACTTC. Translation gives CASSSTGLYEQYF.

The V gene is TRBV5-4, the J gene TRBJ2-7, with 9 bases matching TRBD1. Germline V gene data show CDR1 as SGHNT and CDR2 as YYREEE (reference sequence). With 4 bases clipped from V and 7 bases from J, the junction kept 6 bases outside the gene matches. The length of the CDR3 is 13 residues. DNA for the CDR3: TGTGCCAGCAGCATACAGGGGGCCGATGAGCAGTACTTC. Amino acid sequence: CASSIQGADEQYF. The full variable domain, its missing parts supplied by reference TRBV5-4 and TRBJ2-7, is ETGVTQSPTHLIKTRGQQVTLRCSSQSGHNTVSWYQQALGQGPQFIFQYYREEENGRGNFPPRFSGLQFPNYSSELNVNALELDDSALYLCASSIQGADEQYFGPGTRLTVT.